Presented here are 14 T cell receptor beta chains from one specimen sequenced in a study of identical twins. TCRdb re-called the 5' RACE reads with MiXCR, one entry per CDR3 protein. Of some 900,000 distinct CDR3 sequences in the sample, 9% to 15% were seen once. The sample was also linked to a second study, of yellow fever vaccine responses in identical twins.

Sequenced: PBMCs. These receptors were collected from a woman under 30 in good health.

The table lists this clonotype with many counts. V is TRBV7-9 and J is TRBJ2-5; no firm D call. The germline gives CDR1 SEHNR, CDR2 FQNEAQ (reference sequence). The CDR3 totals 14 residues. Trimming took off 1 base at V and 5 bases at J, with 11 bases between the two ends. CDR3 protein: CASSLVVGFETQYF. For the CDR3, the DNA is TGTGCCAGCAGCTTAGTAGTGGGGTTTGAGACCCAGTACTTC.

This chain uses TRBV19 with TRBJ2-7, with unresolved D. The germline CDR1 and CDR2 sequences are LNHDA and SQIVND (reference sequence). The length of the CDR3 is 15 residues. V was clipped by 4 bases and J by 0 bases, with 13 bases between them. The CDR3 reads CASSTPITRSYEQYV. CDR3 bases: TGTGCCAGTAGTACTCCGATTACCCGCTCCTACGAGCAGTACGTC.

The V call is TRBV5-1, the J call TRBJ2-7, with TRBD1 identical over 8 bases. This CDR3 spans 16 amino acids. V shed 4 bases, J shed 3 bases, and the junction held 12 bases outside the gene matches. Germline CDR1 SGHRS, CDR2 YFSETQ. This CDR3 reads CASSLRAGGPNYEQYF. The CDR3 DNA reads TGCGCCAGCAGCCTCCGAGCAGGGGGCCCCAACTACGAGCAGTACTTC.

This clonotype was observed a few times. This sequence joins TRBV10-3 and TRBJ1-1; D is perhaps TRBD1 (6 bases). Trimming left V 6 bases short and J 3 bases short, with 17 bases between. The CDR3 runs to 15 residues. Looked up from germline, CDR1 is ENHRY and CDR2 is SYGVKD. The CDR3, as DNA: TGTGCCATCAGGGACAGACAGGCCGGGGACACTGAAGCTTTCTTT. Translating gives CAIRDRQAGDTEAFF.

This clonotype was seen more than once but under ten times. The chain recombines TRBV3-1 with TRBJ2-7; perhaps TRBD1 as D (5 bases). This CDR3 comprises 15 residues. CDR1 and CDR2 from the germline V gene are LGHDT and YNNKEL (reference sequence). V was clipped by 0 bases and J by 2 bases, with 11 bases between them. This chain's CDR3 is CASSQDKQGAYEQYF. The CDR3 DNA is TGTGCCAGCAGCCAAGATAAGCAGGGTGCCTACGAGCAGTACTTC.

The chain joins TRBV10-3 to TRBJ1-2, with 9 positions matching TRBD1. This CDR3 spans 14 amino acids. Germline assignment: CDR1 ENHRY and CDR2 SYGVKD. Trimming removed 4 bases from V and 3 bases from J; junction bases left unmatched: 3. The CDR3 DNA sequence: TGTGCCATCAGTGGGACAGGGGCGGACTATGGCTACACCTTC. Protein sequence: CAISGTGADYGYTF.

In this sample, this clonotype turned up a few times. V usage is TRBV11-3 and J usage is TRBJ2-5; D is uncertain. Germline V gives CDR1 SGHNT, CDR2 YENEEA. This CDR3 comprises 13 residues. The V gene lost 7 bases and the J gene lost 4 bases, with 13 bases spanning the gap. The CDR3: CASTYDSGETQYF. CDR3 in DNA: TGTGCCAGCACCTACGACTCGGGAGAGACCCAGTACTTC. The variable domain in full, completed from reference TRBV11-3 and TRBJ2-5, reads EAGVVQSPRYKIIEKKQPVAFWCNPISGHNTLYWYLQNLGQGPELLIRYENEEAVDDSQLPKDRFSAERLKGVDSTLKIQPAELGDSAVYLCASTYDSGETQYFGPGTRLLVL.

This chain uses TRBV12-3 or TRBV12-4 with TRBJ2-2, with 9 positions matching TRBD2. The V and J ends lost 6 bases and 1 base, in that order; junction bases with no gene match: 6. This CDR3 is built from 16 residues. DNA for the CDR3: TGTGCCAGCAGCCGAAGCGGGGGGCAGAACACCGGGGAGCTGTTTTTT. It yields the protein CASSRSGGQNTGELFF.

V gene TRBV20-1 combines with J gene TRBJ1-1; possibly TRBD1 for D (6 bases). Trimming removed 0 bases from V and 5 bases from J, with 13 bases in between. The CDR3 extends over 14 amino acids. The germline CDR1 and CDR2 sequences are DFQATT and SNEGSKA (reference sequence). CDR3 nucleotides: TGCAGTGCTAGAGATTTAGGGGGGTATACTGAAGCTTTCTTT. Translated, it gives CSARDLGGYTEAFF.

This chain connects TRBV3-1 to TRBJ2-7, with a tentative D call TRBD1 (6 bases). Trimming removed 4 bases at V and 8 bases at J, with 15 bases between. The germline V gene has CDR1 LGHDT and CDR2 YNNKEL (reference sequence). This CDR3 comprises 13 residues. The CDR3 loop is CASSPNTQGKQYV. DNA for the CDR3: TGTGCCAGCAGCCCTAACACACAGGGAAAGCAGTACGTC.

This clonotype was seen repeatedly, ten times or more. The chain carries TRBV12-3 or TRBV12-4 and TRBJ1-5; the D gene is possibly TRBD1 (5 bases). This CDR3 comprises 15 residues. V was trimmed by 5 bases and J by 4 bases, leaving 15 bases between them. In DNA, the CDR3 is TGTGCCAGCAGTCGACCAGGGTCTCCAAATCAGCCCCAGCATTTT. Its translation: CASSRPGSPNQPQHF.

This clonotype was observed a handful of times. The V gene is TRBV7-3, the J gene TRBJ2-3; 7 bases are a match to TRBD1. Germline values: CDR1 SGHTA, CDR2 FQGTGA. J gave up 0 bases and V 4 bases, and 4 bases lay outside the gene matches. The CDR3 contains 15 residues. The CDR3 reads CASSSGQISTDTQYF. The CDR3 nucleotides are TGTGCCAGCAGCTCGGGACAGATTAGCACAGATACGCAGTATTTT.

V is TRBV4-2 and J is TRBJ2-7; TRBD2 matches 9 bases. CDR1 and CDR2 from the germline V gene are LGHNA and YNFKEQ. The CDR3 sequence is 15 residues long. J lost 5 bases, V lost 0 bases, and 5 bases had no gene match. Here the CDR3 DNA reads TGTGCCAGCAGCCAAGAAGCTAGCGGGGTTAACGAGCAGTACTTC. Protein sequence: CASSQEASGVNEQYF.

The chain employs TRBV25-1 and TRBJ2-3; D possibly corresponds to TRBD1 (6 bases). Between the trimmed V and J ends, which lost 0 bases and 0 bases, there was a span of 10 bases. Per the germline V gene, CDR1 is MGHDK and CDR2 is SYGVNS. The CDR3 loop spans 16 amino acids. Here the CDR3 DNA reads TGTGCCAGCAGTGAATACAAGGGGGATAGCACAGATACGCAGTATTTT. This translates into CASSEYKGDSTDTQYF.